Presented here are 30 T cell receptor beta chains from one specimen sequenced in a study of tumor-infiltrating lymphocytes in oesophageal squamous cell carcinoma. Via MiXCR, TCRdb re-called the PCR reads, giving one row per CDR3 protein. The table lists 15,000 to 20,000 distinct CDR3 sequences, approximately 43% of them singletons, with about 38% in the top ten. Sequenced material: blood. The receptors were gathered from a female donor with esophageal squamous cell carcinoma.

The chain uses TRBV28 and TRBJ2-7; 8 nucleotides line up with TRBD1. The J call is doubtful: the DNA matches TRBJ2-5 better. There are 16 residues in the CDR3. Germline CDR1 reads MDHEN; CDR2 reads SYDVKM. The CDR3 protein is CASSLWVRGRQETQYF. The CDR3 DNA sequence: TGTGCCAGCAGTTTATGGGTCAGGGGGCGACAAGAGACCCAGTACTTC.

This clonotype appeared a few times. The rearrangement links TRBV7-2 to TRBJ2-4; D remains unclear. The end of the DNA fits TRBJ2-7 better, so the J call may be wrong. Per germline, CDR1 SGHTA and CDR2 FQGNSA. The CDR3 totals 12 residues. The CDR3 sequence: CASSLHKGEQYF. CDR3 in DNA: TGTGCCAGCAGCTTACATAAGGGCGAGCAGTACTTC.

In its sample, this clonotype was seen many times. A clone one base away is much larger, so this may be a read error. CDR3 loop: CASSLYPFPGQGVGETQFF. CDR3 nucleotide sequence: TGTGCCAGCAGTTTATATCCTTTCCCGGGGCAGGGGGTCGGGGAGACCCAGTTCTTC. The gene calls are TRBV28 and TRBJ2-4; 7 nucleotides agree with TRBD1. The DNA matches TRBJ2-1 better at its end, which makes the J call doubtful. Germline CDR1 MDHEN, CDR2 SYDVKM. This CDR3 is built from 19 residues.

This clonotype was counted only a few times. The conserved closing phenylalanine or tryptophan is absent in this CDR3, likely reflecting a read error. The limits of the CDR3 on the DNA are not certain, so only TCRdb's listed CDR3 is given. The chain couples TRBV7-2 to TRBJ2-7; the D segment call TRBD1 is taken from the table without a DNA check. Including both end residues, the CDR3 is 16 amino acids long. Germline values: CDR1 SGHTA, CDR2 FQGNSA. The CDR3: CASSASGGSYGYTFGS.

CDR3 in DNA: TGTGCCAGCAGCCCGGGTGGGGGGAGCGCTTATAACAATGAGCAGTACTTC. Amino acid sequence: CASSPGGGSAYNNEQYF. The rearrangement joins TRBV5-4 to TRBJ2-1; maybe TRBD2 (6 bases). The DNA end is a closer match to TRBJ2-7, so the J assignment may be wrong. The CDR3 totals 17 residues. CDR1 and CDR2 (germline): SGHNT, YYREEE (reference sequence).

This clonotype was detected only once. One junction end does not reproduce the germline sequence, and a read error may be involved. The chain combines TRBV7-3 with TRBJ2-5; 12 positions agree with TRBD2. Germline V lookup: CDR1 SGHTA, CDR2 FQGTGA. This CDR3 region has 14 residues. CDR3 DNA: TGTGCCAGCAGCTTAGCGACTAGCGGGAGTAGGGGCTTCTTC. This encodes CASSLATSGSRGFF.

This rearrangement joins TRBV11-2 to TRBJ2-7; possibly TRBD1 for D (6 bases). The DNA end is a closer match to TRBJ2-5, so the J assignment may be wrong. Germline V gene data show CDR1 as SGHAT and CDR2 as FQNNGV. The CDR3 covers 15 residues. The CDR3 DNA follows: TGTGCCAGCAGCTTAAACACAGGGAACGGGGAGACCCAGTACTTC. Its protein is CASSLNTGNGETQYF.

This clonotype was seen repeatedly, ten times or more. J is TRBJ2-7 and V is TRBV10-3, with D perhaps matching TRBD1 or TRBD2 (5 bases each). Germline V lookup: CDR1 ENHRY, CDR2 SYGVKD. Trimming took 8 bases from V and 4 from J, leaving 15 bases between them. The CDR3 has 13 amino acids. CDR3 loop: CAIRPGTEYEQYF. As DNA, the CDR3 is TGTGCCATCCGCCCCGGGACGGAATACGAGCAGTACTTC.

The chain combines TRBV7-3 with TRBJ2-7, with D possibly called TRBD1 or TRBD2 (5 bases each). Trimming took 0 bases from V and 7 from J, leaving 10 bases between them. The CDR3 contains 13 residues. CDR1 and CDR2 from the germline V gene are SGHTA and FQGTGA. CDR3 DNA: TGTGCCAGCAGCTTAACGGGGGATAGAGAGCAGTACTTC. Its protein is CASSLTGDREQYF.

The table lists this clonotype with many counts. V gene TRBV6-1 combines with J gene TRBJ2-7, with a tentative D call TRBD2 (6 bases). The germline V gene has CDR1 MNHNS and CDR2 SASEGT. V was clipped by 6 bases and J by 2 bases, with 11 bases between them. The length of the CDR3 is 13 residues. CDR3 protein: CASRGGVAYEQYF. The CDR3 DNA reads as TGTGCCAGCAGGGGGGGAGTGGCCTACGAGCAGTACTTC.

The V and J genes are TRBV12-3 or TRBV12-4 and TRBJ2-3; weak D call: TRBD1 (5 bases). Deletions cut 1 base from V and 6 bases from J, with 17 bases between. CDR3 length equals 16 residues. This CDR3 is CASSLGLPVPGDTQYF. For the CDR3, the DNA is TGTGCCAGCAGTTTAGGGCTCCCGGTCCCAGGGGATACGCAGTATTTT.

The chain joins TRBV20-1 to TRBJ2-2; D possibly corresponds to TRBD1 (7 bases). This CDR3 has 16 residues. The germline V gene encodes CDR1 DFQATT and CDR2 SNEGSKA (reference sequence). Trimming left V 5 bases short and J 3 bases short, with 19 bases between. Here the CDR3 reads CSAPGRRGRYTGELFF. Here the CDR3 DNA reads TGCAGTGCTCCTGGTAGGAGGGGGCGATACACCGGGGAGCTGTTTTTT.

V gene TRBV6-1 combines with J gene TRBJ2-7; D unclear. V was pared by 3 bases and J by 2 bases, with 5 bases between. Germline V lookup: CDR1 MNHNS, CDR2 SASEGT. This CDR3 is 12 amino acids long. CDR3 residues: CASSDTTYEQYF. The CDR3 DNA sequence: TGTGCCAGCAGTGACACAACCTACGAGCAGTACTTC.

Turning to this clonotype: The CDR3 does not end in the conserved phenylalanine or tryptophan, so this is likely a read error. Because the CDR3's place on the DNA is in doubt, the DNA is left out and the CDR3 is given as listed by TCRdb. V and J are TRBV12-3 or TRBV12-4 and TRBJ2-6; the table's D call of TRBD2 was not tested on the DNA. The CDR3 region is 13 residues in length, termini included. The CDR3 reads CASSLGPPLHFGN.

The chain is built from TRBV12-3 or TRBV12-4 and TRBJ2-5; 7 bases agree with TRBD1. The last part of the DNA fits TRBJ2-1 better; the J call may be wrong. The length of the CDR3 is 15 residues. As DNA, the CDR3 is TGTGCCAGCAGCCCACCTCCGGGACAGCACAATGAGCAGTTCTTC. It translates to CASSPPPGQHNEQFF.

V is TRBV11-2 and J is TRBJ2-3, with D perhaps TRBD1 (6 bases). The J call may be mistaken, given a closer DNA end match to TRBJ2-1. Germline lookup yields CDR1 SGHAT and CDR2 FQNNGV. This CDR3 contains 19 residues. The CDR3 reads CASSLEFGSGAGVRNEQFF. As DNA, the CDR3 is TGTGCCAGCAGCTTAGAATTCGGGTCCGGGGCAGGGGTTCGCAATGAGCAGTTCTTC.

This clonotype appeared many times. The chain employs TRBV27 and TRBJ2-1, with D possibly matching TRBD1 (5 bases). The CDR3 has 14 amino acids. The V end lost 3 bases, the J end lost 4 bases, and 10 bases lay between the germline ends. The germline CDR1 and CDR2 sequences are MNHEY and SMNVEV (reference sequence). In nucleotides, the CDR3 is TGTGCCAGCAGTTTCCAGGGTCGGTACAATGAGCAGTTCTTC. As protein: CASSFQGRYNEQFF.

The V gene is TRBV7-2, the J gene TRBJ1-6, with 10 bases fitting TRBD1. V lost 5 bases, J lost 6 bases, and 4 bases stayed unmatched. From germline, CDR1 is SGHTA and CDR2 FQGNSA. The CDR3 extends over 15 amino acids. The CDR3 region has the DNA TGTGCCAGCAGCCGACAGGGGGCCAGTAATTCACCCCTCCACTTT. This sequence encodes CASSRQGASNSPLHF.

This clonotype has more than one count but fewer than ten. The CDR3 reads CAWSEGILAYGYTF. The CDR3, as DNA: TGTGCCTGGAGTGAGGGGATTTTGGCCTATGGCTACACCTTC. This chain uses TRBV30 with TRBJ1-2, with a tentative D call TRBD1 (5 bases). CDR1 and CDR2 from the germline V gene are GTSNPN and SVGIG (reference sequence). The CDR3 totals 14 residues. Trimming took off 1 base at V and 4 bases at J, with 13 bases between the two ends.

The chain links TRBV28 to TRBJ2-5; 9 bases match TRBD2. The J call may be faulty, since TRBJ2-1 better matches the DNA end. Germline CDR1 and CDR2: MDHEN and SYDVKM. The CDR3 spans 15 residues. CDR3 DNA: TGTGCCAGCATGCTCGGACTAGCGCCCTCCTACGAGCAGTTCTTC. The encoded protein is CASMLGLAPSYEQFF.

This clonotype was seen at least ten times. This may come from a read error, since a much larger clone is one base off. In nucleotides, the CDR3 is TGTGCCAGCAGTTTATTCGGGAATGAGCAGTACTTC. Translated, it gives CASSLFGNEQYF. The rearrangement joins TRBV28 to TRBJ2-7, with D possibly being TRBD2 (5 bases). The CDR3 totals 12 residues. The V and J ends lost 1 base and 7 bases respectively, with 8 bases between them. The germline CDR1 and CDR2 sequences are MDHEN and SYDVKM.

To note about this clonotype: The missing conserved phenylalanine or tryptophan at the end of this CDR3 makes a read error likely. The DNA is left out, because the CDR3 cannot be placed on it with certainty; the CDR3 is given as TCRdb lists it. The CDR3 spells CASSSLEG. This rearrangement joins TRBV25-1 to TRBJ2-2; TRBD1, the D gene given by the table, was not confirmed from the DNA. The CDR3 length is 8 residues, termini included. CDR1 and CDR2 from the germline V gene are MGHDK and SYGVNS.

The rearrangement links TRBV10-3 to TRBJ2-6; the D is unclear. The end of the DNA aligns better with TRBJ2-1, so the J call may be wrong. Germline V lookup: CDR1 ENHRY, CDR2 SYGVKD. This CDR3 spans 17 amino acids. The CDR3 sequence is CAISESMVDAEINEQFF. The DNA for the CDR3 is TGTGCCATCAGTGAGTCGATGGTTGACGCGGAAATCAATGAGCAGTTCTTC.

This chain links TRBV7-6 with TRBJ2-1; TRBD1 might be the D (6 bases). The DNA end favors TRBJ2-7, so the J call may be wrong. The germline V gene encodes CDR1 SGHVS and CDR2 FNYEAQ. CDR3 length: 14 amino acids. CDR3 sequence: CAIKIQGPGNEQYF. In nucleotides, the CDR3 is TGTGCCATCAAAATACAGGGCCCTGGGAACGAGCAGTACTTC.

The V and J genes are TRBV11-1 and TRBJ2-3, with D possibly called TRBD1 or TRBD2 (5 bases each). The J call may be in error: the DNA end matches TRBJ2-5 better. The germline gives CDR1 SGHAT, CDR2 FQDESV (reference sequence). The CDR3 covers 14 residues. Here the CDR3 reads CASSLGGSAETQYF. CDR3 DNA sequence: TGTGCCAGCAGCTTAGGGGGGAGTGCGGAGACCCAGTACTTC.

This chain joins TRBV7-3 and TRBJ2-1; either TRBD1 or TRBD2 may supply D (6 bases each). Germline V lookup: CDR1 SGHTA, CDR2 FQGTGA. Trimming removed 5 bases at V and 13 bases at J, with 24 bases between. This CDR3 contains 15 residues. The CDR3 loop is CASSPVESGGGTQFF. CDR3 nucleotide sequence: TGTGCCAGCAGCCCAGTAGAGTCCGGGGGCGGGACCCAGTTCTTC.

V is TRBV7-2 and J is TRBJ2-1, with a possible D match to TRBD2 (5 bases). Deletions cut 1 base from V and 0 bases from J, with 7 bases between. The CDR3 runs 15 residues. CDR1 and CDR2 (germline): SGHTA, FQGNSA. In nucleotides, the CDR3 is TGTGCCAGCAGCTTAGGGACTCTCTCCTACAATGAGCAGTTCTTC. This encodes CASSLGTLSYNEQFF. The full variable domain, in which reference TRBV7-2 and TRBJ2-1 provide the parts outside the CDR3, is GAGVSQSPSNKVTEKGKDVELRCDPISGHTALYWYRQSLGQGLEFLIYFQGNSAPDKSGLPSDRFSAERTGGSVSTLTIQRTQQEDSAVYLCASSLGTLSYNEQFFGPGTRLTVL.

The chain has TRBV6-1 and TRBJ2-1; 8 bases match TRBD1. The DNA end lines up better with TRBJ2-7; the J call may be wrong. CDR3 length: 15 residues. Germline V gene lookup returns CDR1 MNHNS and CDR2 SASEGT. Here the CDR3 DNA reads TGTGCCAGCAGTGAATTGTCAGGGGGCCCCTACGAGCAGTACTTC. This encodes CASSELSGGPYEQYF.

Many counts were recorded for this clonotype. The chain uses TRBV7-2 and TRBJ2-7; a possible D gene is TRBD2 (6 bases). In germline, CDR1 is SGHTA, CDR2 FQGNSA. There are 14 residues in the CDR3. V was trimmed by 5 bases and J by 4 bases, leaving 15 bases between them. As DNA, the CDR3 is TGTGCCAGCAGCCCAGGCCCCGGAGGGTACGAGCAGTACTTC. Its protein is CASSPGPGGYEQYF. The whole variable domain, filled in from reference TRBV7-2 and TRBJ2-7, reads GAGVSQSPSNKVTEKGKDVELRCDPISGHTALYWYRQSLGQGLEFLIYFQGNSAPDKSGLPSDRFSAERTGGSVSTLTIQRTQQEDSAVYLCASSPGPGGYEQYFGPGTRLTVT.

CDR3 DNA: TGTGCCAGCAGCTTTCAGTACTCCTACGAGCAGTACTTC. Encoded protein: CASSFQYSYEQYF. V gene TRBV7-6 combines with J gene TRBJ2-7, with D hard to call. This CDR3 comprises 13 residues. In germline, CDR1 is SGHVS, CDR2 FNYEAQ. Trimming took 3 bases from V and 0 from J, leaving 6 bases between them. Full variable domain (outside the CDR3, taken from reference TRBV7-6 and TRBJ2-7): GAGVSQSPRYKVTKRGQDVALRCDPISGHVSLYWYRQALGQGPEFLTYFNYEAQQDKSGLPNDRFSAERPEGSISTLTIQRTEQRDSAMYRCASSFQYSYEQYFGPGTRLTVT.